This TCR beta chain originates from a study of molecular identifiers for immune sequencing clone quantification. Turning to the study itself: Four of five splits of RNA from around 18,000 or 91,000 naive CD8 cells were sequenced in replicates.

This clonotype was detected only a few times. Its specificity is unknown. Study observations and caveats: The study found clones above 20 RNA copies held over 98% of effector molecules and under 1% in naive cells. Highly expanded clone sizes could end up underestimated if a barcode were shared by identical TCR molecules.

Both previously described methods and listed TCR primers were employed to make bulk TCR libraries. TCRdb re-called the PCR reads through MiXCR, storing one row per CDR3 protein. This sample has about 8,300 distinct CDR3 sequences, with 33% found just once. The CDR3 runs to 15 residues. Deletions cut 3 bases from V and 0 bases from J, with 11 bases between. Per germline, CDR1 SGHTA and CDR2 FQGTGA. The sequence came from a human donor in good health. Some libraries in this study had Jurkat cell RNA spiked in. Sample: naive CD8+ T cells from blood, with Jurkat cell RNA spiked in. Subset described: FACS-sorted CD8+CD4-CCR7+CD45RA+ naive T cells. The chain carries TRBV7-3 and TRBJ1-1; tentative D call: TRBD1 (5 bases). CDR3 sequence: CASSLEGRMNTEAFF. The CDR3, as DNA: TGTGCCAGCAGCTTGGAGGGGAGGATGAACACTGAAGCTTTCTTT.